This TCR beta chain was sequenced in a study of T cells in Graves' hyperthyroidism and ophthalmopathy. Whole-study results and caveats: Classification by a 13 V-J model distinguished ophthalmopathy from stable hyperthyroidism.

In the case of this clonotype: The target antigen is unknown.

V was pared by 0 bases and J by 0 bases, with 9 bases between. CDR1 is SGHTA, CDR2 FQGNSA, per germline. CDR3 length: 16 residues. TCR beta CDR3 sequences were amplified from RNA transcripts. The HTBI primer set was used in a first-round RT-PCR of the TCR CDR3. TCRdb re-analysed the multiplex PCR reads in MiXCR, keeping a single row per CDR3 protein. The sample consists of about 660,000 distinct CDR3 sequences, over 40% of them appearing once. Material: peripheral blood or thyroid tissue (not recorded which). J is TRBJ1-3 and V is TRBV7-2; unclear D gene. This receptor was taken from an adult man with Graves' disease, either hyperthyroidism or ophthalmopathy (not recorded which). The CDR3 reads CASSLASTSSGNTIYF. The CDR3 region has the DNA TGTGCCAGCAGCTTAGCATCGACAAGCTCTGGAAACACCATATATTTT.